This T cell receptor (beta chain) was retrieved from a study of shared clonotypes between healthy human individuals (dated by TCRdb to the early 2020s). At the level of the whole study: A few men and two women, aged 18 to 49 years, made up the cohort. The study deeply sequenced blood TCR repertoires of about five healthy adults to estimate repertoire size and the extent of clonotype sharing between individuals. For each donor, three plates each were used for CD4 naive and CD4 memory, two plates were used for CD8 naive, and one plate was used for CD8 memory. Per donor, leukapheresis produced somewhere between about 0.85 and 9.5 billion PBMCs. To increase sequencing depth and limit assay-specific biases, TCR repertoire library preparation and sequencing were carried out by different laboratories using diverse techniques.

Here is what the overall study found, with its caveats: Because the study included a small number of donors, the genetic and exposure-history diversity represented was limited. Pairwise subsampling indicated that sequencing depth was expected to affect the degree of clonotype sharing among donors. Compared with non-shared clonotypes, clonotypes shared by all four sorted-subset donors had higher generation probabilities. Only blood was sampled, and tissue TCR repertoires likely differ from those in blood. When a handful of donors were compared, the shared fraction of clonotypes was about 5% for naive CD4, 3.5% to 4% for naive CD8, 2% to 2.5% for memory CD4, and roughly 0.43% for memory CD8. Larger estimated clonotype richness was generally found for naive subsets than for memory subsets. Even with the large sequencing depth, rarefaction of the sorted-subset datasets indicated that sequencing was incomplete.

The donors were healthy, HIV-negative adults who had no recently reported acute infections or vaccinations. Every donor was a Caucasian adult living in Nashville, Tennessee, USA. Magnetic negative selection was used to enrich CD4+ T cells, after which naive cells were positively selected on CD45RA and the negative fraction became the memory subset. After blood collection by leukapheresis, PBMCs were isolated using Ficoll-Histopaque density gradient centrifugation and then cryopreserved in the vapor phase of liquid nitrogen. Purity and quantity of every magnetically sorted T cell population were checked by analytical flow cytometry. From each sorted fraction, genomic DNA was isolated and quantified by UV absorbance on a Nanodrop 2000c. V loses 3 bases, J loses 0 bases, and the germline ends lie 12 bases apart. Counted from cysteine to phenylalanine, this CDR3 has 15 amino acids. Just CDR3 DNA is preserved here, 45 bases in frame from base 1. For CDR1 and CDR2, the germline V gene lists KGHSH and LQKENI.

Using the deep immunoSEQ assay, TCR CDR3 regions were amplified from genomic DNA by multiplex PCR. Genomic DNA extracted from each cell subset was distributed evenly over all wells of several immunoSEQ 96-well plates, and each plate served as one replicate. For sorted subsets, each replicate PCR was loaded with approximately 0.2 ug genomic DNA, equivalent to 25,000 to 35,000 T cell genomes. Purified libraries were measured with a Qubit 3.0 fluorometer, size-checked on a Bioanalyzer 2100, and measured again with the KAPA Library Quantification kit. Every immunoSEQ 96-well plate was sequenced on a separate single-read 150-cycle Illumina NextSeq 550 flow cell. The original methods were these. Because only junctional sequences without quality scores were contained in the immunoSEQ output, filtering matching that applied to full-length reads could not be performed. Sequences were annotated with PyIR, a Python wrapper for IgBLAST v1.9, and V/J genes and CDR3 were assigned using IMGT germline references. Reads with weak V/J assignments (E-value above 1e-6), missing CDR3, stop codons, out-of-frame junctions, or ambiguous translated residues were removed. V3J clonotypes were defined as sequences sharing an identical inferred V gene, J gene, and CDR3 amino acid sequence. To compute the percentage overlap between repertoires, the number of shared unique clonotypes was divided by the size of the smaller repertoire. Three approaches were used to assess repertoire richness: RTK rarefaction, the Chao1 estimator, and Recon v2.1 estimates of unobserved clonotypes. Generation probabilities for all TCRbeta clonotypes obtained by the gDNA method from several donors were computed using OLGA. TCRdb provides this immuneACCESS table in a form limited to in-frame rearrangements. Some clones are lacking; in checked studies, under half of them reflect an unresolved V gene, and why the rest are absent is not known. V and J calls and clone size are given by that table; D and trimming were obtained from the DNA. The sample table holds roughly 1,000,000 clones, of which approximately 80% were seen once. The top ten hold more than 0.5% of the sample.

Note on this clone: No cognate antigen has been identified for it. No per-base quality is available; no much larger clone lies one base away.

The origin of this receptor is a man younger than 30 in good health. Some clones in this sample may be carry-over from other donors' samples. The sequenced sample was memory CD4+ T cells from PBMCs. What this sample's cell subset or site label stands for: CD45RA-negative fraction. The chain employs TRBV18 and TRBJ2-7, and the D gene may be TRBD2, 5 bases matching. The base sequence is TGTGCCAGCTCACCTCAAGCGGTGAGCTCCTACGAGCAGTACTTC. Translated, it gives CASSPQAVSSYEQYF.